A selection of T cell receptor beta chains follows, all from one sample in a study of T cells after posttransplantation cyclophosphamide. The protocol was immunoSEQ multiplex PCR, while the TCRdb copy is restricted to in-frame clones and leaves out a portion. The sample holds roughly 4,700 clones, over 65% seen once. The sample here was PBMCs, taken after allogeneic stem cell transplant with posttransplant cyclophosphamide. These TCRs come from a male patient between 40 and 49 years old who received an allogeneic stem cell transplant from a related donor, was CMV-positive, and had acute and chronic GVHD. The graft donor may be the source of some T cells. Each CDR3 is given without its conserved first and last residue.

V,J,CDR3
TRBV11-2,TRBJ2-7,ASSSGLAGSYEQY
TRBV18,TRBJ1-1,ASSSRDRVSEAF
TRBV14,TRBJ1-1,ASSQEDRGGFNEAF
TRBV18,TRBJ2-7,AARQGTMDEQY
TRBV7-9,TRBJ2-1,ASSPRLGARYNEQF
TRBV7-3,TRBJ2-3,ASSSGGTDTQY
TRBV20-1,TRBJ2-7,SLGGTYEQY
TRBV13,NA,ASSLRTGGFSEQY
TRBV5-8,TRBJ1-1,ASSPGGPLATEAF
TRBV7-2,TRBJ2-1,ASSVTFGGNEQF
TRBV29-1,TRBJ2-6,SANSGANVLT
TRBV19,TRBJ1-5,ASHRANQPQH
TRBV11-3,TRBJ2-7,ASSLSQAYEQY
TRBV6-1,TRBJ1-4,ASSELTGLTNEKLF
TRBV7-9,TRBJ2-2,ASSLAGAVPGELF
TRBV30,TRBJ2-1,AWHGTSGSFVSFNEQF
TRBV7-3,TRBJ2-7,ASSSSGTGNYEQY
TRBV30,TRBJ2-1,AWAKGLARDEQF